The 27 T cell receptor beta chains presented below share a single source sample, sequenced in a study of Graves' ophthalmopathy and Graves' hyperthyroidism. RNA transcripts were the template, and TCR beta CDR3 regions were amplified from them. The library came from an HTBI-primed first-round RT-PCR and a second-round multiplex PCR. One entry per CDR3 protein, called by TCRdb with MiXCR from the multiplex PCR reads. The data contain around 170,000 distinct CDR3 sequences, over 35% of them singletons. Material: peripheral blood. The receptors were gathered from a woman aged 40 to 49 with Graves' ophthalmopathy.

In this sample, this clonotype turned up many times. The chain carries TRBV7-9 and TRBJ1-2; no clear D gene. V lost 1 base and J lost 0, with 6 bases in between. The CDR3 contains 14 residues. In germline, CDR1 is SEHNR, CDR2 FQNEAQ (reference sequence). The CDR3 spells CASSLVAANYGYTF. The CDR3 bases are TGTGCCAGCAGCTTAGTTGCGGCTAACTATGGCTACACCTTC.

This clonotype was observed many times. This chain links TRBV6-5 with TRBJ1-5; D gene uncertain. Per germline, CDR1 MNHEY and CDR2 SVGAGI. The CDR3 has 13 residues. Trimming stripped 2 bases from V and 6 bases from J, with 8 bases between. The CDR3 region has the DNA TGTGCCAGCAGTTACGAGCGGGGTCAGCCCCAGCATTTT. Its protein product is CASSYERGQPQHF.

This clonotype was recorded at least ten times. This chain uses TRBV4-2 with TRBJ2-7, with D perhaps TRBD1 or TRBD2 (6 bases each). CDR3 length: 14 residues. The V gene lost 4 bases and the J gene lost 6 bases, with 16 bases spanning the gap. The germline V gene encodes CDR1 LGHNA and CDR2 YNFKEQ. Written as DNA, the CDR3 is TGTGCCAGCAGCCGGGGGGCCGAGGGGCTCGAGCAGTACTTC. Its translation: CASSRGAEGLEQYF.

Only a few counts were recorded for this clonotype. The chain carries TRBV6-1 and TRBJ2-7; 12 positions match TRBD2. The ends lost 10 bases at V and 3 bases at J; junction bases unmatched: 4. The CDR3 loop spans 13 amino acids. Germline lookup yields CDR1 MNHNS and CDR2 SASEGT. The CDR3 DNA reads as TGTGCCACCTCGGGACTAGCGGGCTACGAGCAGTACTTC. Residues: CATSGLAGYEQYF.

The chain joins TRBV6-2 or TRBV6-3 to TRBJ2-7; TRBD1 aligns across 7 bases. The V gene's germline CDR1 is MNHEY and CDR2 SVGEGT. The V gene end was trimmed by 6 bases and the J gene end by 1 base; junction bases not matched to a gene: 6. The CDR3 has 14 residues. CDR3 nucleotide sequence: TGTGCCAGCAGGGGGACAGAGGCATCCTACGAGCAGTACTTC. Its translation: CASRGTEASYEQYF.

The V call is TRBV12-3 or TRBV12-4, the J call TRBJ1-2, with TRBD1 matching 8 bases. V shed 5 bases and J 6 bases; nucleotides not matched to a gene: 8. The CDR3 has 14 amino acids. CDR3 DNA: TGTGCCAGCAGTCCCGGGACAGGAAGCCATGGCTACACCTTC. Residues: CASSPGTGSHGYTF.

In its sample, this clonotype was seen many times. The chain recombines TRBV28 with TRBJ2-4, with a tentative D call TRBD2 (5 bases). The V end lost 3 bases, the J end lost 3 bases, and 12 bases lay between the germline ends. The CDR3 is 15 residues long. Per germline, CDR1 MDHEN and CDR2 SYDVKM. CDR3 in amino acids: CASSFVEGHKNIQYF. Written as DNA, the CDR3 is TGTGCCAGCAGTTTTGTTGAGGGCCACAAAAACATTCAGTACTTC. The full variable domain, with the rest looked up from reference TRBV28 and TRBJ2-4, is DVKVTQSSRYLVKRTGEKVFLECVQDMDHENMFWYRQDPGLGLRLIYFSYDVKMKEKGDIPEGYSVSREKKERFSLILESASTNQTSMYLCASSFVEGHKNIQYFGAGTRLSVL.

At least ten counts were recorded for this clonotype. This chain connects TRBV12-3 or TRBV12-4 to TRBJ2-7; D gene ambiguous. V lost 7 bases and J lost 0, with 10 bases in between. The CDR3 has 13 residues. The CDR3 region has the DNA TGTGCCAGCATGTCATCGGGCTCCTACGAGCAGTACTTC. Protein sequence: CASMSSGSYEQYF.

CDR3 in amino acids: CASSEMGGVGYGYTF. The CDR3 DNA reads TGTGCCAGCAGTGAAATGGGGGGCGTCGGCTATGGCTACACCTTC. J is TRBJ1-2 and V is TRBV6-1; perhaps TRBD1 as D (6 bases). V gave up 2 bases and J gave up 4 bases, with 14 bases separating them. In germline, CDR1 is MNHNS, CDR2 SASEGT. The CDR3 has 15 amino acids.

In this sample, this clonotype turned up many times. The chain couples TRBV7-2 to TRBJ1-1; weak D call: TRBD1 (5 bases). This CDR3 has 13 amino acids. Germline V gene lookup returns CDR1 SGHTA and CDR2 FQGNSA. The V end was cut by 6 bases, the J end by 1 base, with 9 bases between. The CDR3 nucleotides are TGTGCCAGCAGAAGACAGACGAACACTGAAGCTTTCTTT. This encodes CASRRQTNTEAFF.

Ten or more counts support this clonotype. The V gene is TRBV4-2, the J gene TRBJ1-3; D gene unclear. V shed 1 base and J shed 0 bases, with 7 bases lying between them. This CDR3 spans 15 amino acids. CDR1 LGHNA and CDR2 YNFKEQ come from the germline V gene. The chain's CDR3 is CASSQVLFSGNTIYF. CDR3 in DNA: TGTGCCAGCAGCCAAGTCTTATTCTCTGGAAACACCATATATTTT.

V gene TRBV7-9 combines with J gene TRBJ2-2; TRBD1 matches 7 bases. Losses at the gene ends were 10 bases for V and 5 bases for J; bases not matched to a gene: 13. The CDR3 is made up of 15 amino acids. Germline V gene sequence: CDR1 SEHNR, CDR2 FQNEAQ (reference sequence). CDR3 sequence: CAIPKGARRTGELFF. As DNA, the CDR3 is TGTGCCATACCAAAGGGGGCCAGACGGACCGGGGAGCTGTTTTTT.

This clonotype was detected many times. The chain has TRBV6-1 and TRBJ1-1, with D tentatively TRBD1 (5 bases). Germline CDR1 is MNHNS and CDR2 is SASEGT. CDR3 length: 14 amino acids. Trimming stripped 5 bases from V and 2 bases from J, with 12 bases between. CDR3 nucleotides: TGTGCCAGCAGTAAACAGGACGGAAACACTGAAGCTTTCTTT. Protein product: CASSKQDGNTEAFF.

The J gene is TRBJ2-7, the V gene TRBV6-2 or TRBV6-3; maybe TRBD2 (5 bases). The CDR3 is 14 amino acids. Trimming shortened V by 4 bases and J by 2 bases, and 12 bases separated the two germline ends. The V gene's germline CDR1 is MNHEY and CDR2 SVGEGT. The CDR3 loop is CASSLPGSPYEQYF. CDR3 coding DNA: TGTGCCAGCAGTTTACCTGGGAGCCCCTACGAGCAGTACTTC.

This clonotype was recorded many times. This chain connects TRBV16 to TRBJ1-2, with D unclear. Germline V CDR1 and CDR2: KGHSY, FQNENV. Deletions cut 0 bases from V and 6 bases from J, with 8 bases between. The CDR3 is made up of 13 amino acids. CDR3 loop: CASSQSAADGYTF. In nucleotides, the CDR3 is TGTGCCAGCAGCCAATCGGCGGCTGATGGCTACACCTTC.

The sample holds many counts of this clonotype. V usage is TRBV6-1 and J usage is TRBJ2-2, with D unresolved. CDR1 MNHNS and CDR2 SASEGT come from the germline V gene. The germline V and J ends were trimmed by 6 bases and 3 bases, with 2 bases remaining between them. CDR3 length equals 11 residues. For the CDR3, the DNA is TGTGCCAGCAGACACACCGGGGAGCTGTTTTTT. This translates into CASRHTGELFF.

V is TRBV7-7 and J is TRBJ2-2; the D is unclear. CDR3 length equals 10 residues. Germline lookup yields CDR1 SSHAT and CDR2 FNYEAQ (reference sequence). CDR3 DNA sequence: TGTGCTACCGCCCCCGGGGAGCTGTTTTTT. Its translation is CATAPGELFF.

The chain employs TRBV7-9 and TRBJ2-7; TRBD1 is a possible D gene (5 bases). Germline V lookup: CDR1 SEHNR, CDR2 FQNEAQ (reference sequence). This CDR3 is built from 15 residues. Trimming cost V 5 bases and J 4 bases, with 18 bases left between them. The CDR3 DNA reads as TGTGCCAGCAGCGATATAAGGACACCCAAATACGAGCAGTACTTC. It encodes CASSDIRTPKYEQYF.

The chain recombines TRBV24-1 with TRBJ1-2, with no clear D. The germline gives CDR1 KGHDR, CDR2 SFDVKD. The V end lost 3 bases, the J end lost 5 bases, and 21 bases lay between the germline ends. This CDR3 contains 17 residues. The CDR3 DNA reads TGTGCCACCAGTGATAACGGAACCCCAAAAGGACTTTATGGCTACACCTTC. This sequence encodes CATSDNGTPKGLYGYTF.

This chain uses TRBV12-3 or TRBV12-4 with TRBJ1-2, with a tentative D call TRBD1 (6 bases). V was shortened by 2 bases and J by 13 bases, with 11 bases between the two germline ends. CDR3 length: 11 amino acids. The CDR3 sequence: CASSLTRGATF. The CDR3 DNA sequence: TGTGCCAGCAGTTTAACCAGGGGAGCCACCTTC.

This clonotype was seen ten or more times. The chain links TRBV28 to TRBJ2-4; tentative D call: TRBD2 (7 bases). Germline V lookup: CDR1 MDHEN, CDR2 SYDVKM. The length of the CDR3 is 15 residues. V shed 5 bases and J shed 5 bases, with 16 bases lying between them. For the CDR3, the DNA is TGTGCCAGCAGTCTGGGGGGGGCAGGCCAAAACATTCAGTACTTC. It is translated as CASSLGGAGQNIQYF.

This clonotype was observed many times. The chain employs TRBV4-3 and TRBJ1-1; D perhaps matches TRBD1 (6 bases). Germline CDR1 reads LGHNA; CDR2 reads YSLEER. CDR3 length: 16 residues. V lost 2 bases to trimming and J lost 0 bases, with 13 bases between them. CDR3 protein: CASSQSVGDMNTEAFF. The CDR3 DNA reads as TGCGCCAGCAGCCAAAGTGTAGGGGACATGAACACTGAAGCTTTCTTT.

This clonotype was picked up a small number of times. This chain uses TRBV7-8 with TRBJ2-5; 8 bases align to TRBD1. This CDR3 region has 17 residues. Germline trimming cut 1 base from V and 5 bases from J; bases unmatched to any gene: 12. Germline V gene lookup returns CDR1 SGHVS and CDR2 FQNEAQ. CDR3 sequence: CASSLVPDRADGETQYF. The CDR3 nucleotides read TGTGCCAGCAGCTTAGTCCCGGACAGGGCGGATGGGGAGACCCAGTACTTC. The entire variable domain, with the rest obtained from reference TRBV7-8 and TRBJ2-5, is as follows: GAGVSQSPRYKVAKRGQDVALRCDPISGHVSLFWYQQALGQGPEFLTYFQNEAQLDKSGLPSDRFFAERPEGSVSTLKIQRTQQEDSAVYLCASSLVPDRADGETQYFGPGTRLLVL.

In this sample, this clonotype turned up many times. The J gene is TRBJ2-7, the V gene TRBV29-1, with no clear D. Germline values: CDR1 SQVTM, CDR2 ANQGSEA. This CDR3 has 11 residues. The V end was cut by 6 bases, the J end by 4 bases, with 10 bases between. The CDR3 DNA sequence: TGCAGCGTAGGACCGCCGTACGAGCAGTACTTC. This sequence encodes CSVGPPYEQYF.

This clonotype was found many times. The J gene is TRBJ2-5, the V gene TRBV24-1, with 10 bases aligning to TRBD1. The ends lost 9 bases at V and 2 bases at J; junction bases unmatched: 2. There are 13 residues in the CDR3. Germline CDR1 and CDR2: KGHDR and SFDVKD. This CDR3 reads CATGTGVQETQYF. In DNA, the CDR3 is TGTGCCACCGGGACAGGGGTGCAAGAGACCCAGTACTTC.

V is TRBV6-1 and J is TRBJ1-5; possible D gene TRBD1, 5 bases. V shed 11 bases and J shed 4 bases, with 15 bases lying between them. Per germline, CDR1 MNHNS and CDR2 SASEGT. The CDR3 totals 13 residues. The DNA of the CDR3 is TGTGCCGGAGGCCAGCAGGGTAATCAGCCCCAGCATTTT. This gives the protein CAGGQQGNQPQHF.

Ten or more counts support this clonotype. The chain links TRBV2 to TRBJ2-3; 8 positions match TRBD1. V lost 5 bases to trimming and J lost 2 bases; unmatched junction nucleotides: 6. The CDR3 runs 15 residues. Germline CDR1 SNHLY, CDR2 FYNNEI. Here the CDR3 DNA reads TGTGCCAGCAGTTTCCGGGACAGGTTCACAGATACGCAGTATTTT. The encoded protein is CASSFRDRFTDTQYF. Looking up the rest from reference TRBV2 and TRBJ2-3 gives the full variable domain: EPEVTQTPSHQVTQMGQEVILRCVPISNHLYFYWYRQILGQKVEFLVSFYNNEISEKSEIFDDQFSVERPDGSNFTLKIRSTKLEDSAMYFCASSFRDRFTDTQYFGPGTRLTVL.